This T cell receptor beta chain was profiled in a study of OX40 agonist ivuxolimab in advanced cancers. Clones were read by immunoSEQ multiplex PCR, and TCRdb kept only the in-frame ones, dropping some. This sample yields 65,000 to 80,000 clones, of which roughly 91% are seen a single time; roughly 13% belongs to the top ten. This clone showed up just once. The specimen comprised CD4+ or CD8+ T cells sorted from blood, sampled in a trial of the OX40 agonist ivuxolimab. The sequence came from an adult with an advanced solid tumor such as melanoma, head and neck, liver or kidney cancer.

The CDR3 DNA follows: TGTGCCAGCAGCGACGACAGGGGGGCCCACGAGCAGTACTTC. It specifies CASSDDRGAHEQYF. The chain combines TRBV6-1 with TRBJ2-7; 9 positions match TRBD1. Trimming cost V 6 bases and J 5 bases; bases outside gene matches: 8. This CDR3 region has 14 residues. CDR1 is MNHNS, CDR2 SASEGT, per germline.